Included here is one TCR beta chain sequence, with context. No antigen is known for it. 60 Vbeta and 13 Jbeta primers were used in PCR. Sequencing was performed with immunoSEQ multiplex PCR; in TCRdb, only in-frame clones are kept and a portion is missing. The sample includes roughly 89,000 clones, roughly 80% of them seen just once. The source of the sample is a study of cytomegalovirus exposure and HLA in healthy donors. Study-wide results and limits: Across all donors, roughly uniform sequencing depth was an assumption of the presence/absence analyses. TCR beta chain V- and J-gene trimming was linked, in a later analysis, to a missense variant in DCLRE1C. In a later analysis, DRB1 alleles had the most associated TCRs; HLA-C alleles the fewest.

V gave up 2 bases and J gave up 4 bases, with 9 bases separating them. This CDR3 has 14 residues. Germline CDR1 is SGHNT and CDR2 is YENEEA. The clonotype was recovered from a man between 25 and 39 years old in good health and CMV-seropositive. The chain is built from TRBV11-3 and TRBJ2-1; D gene ambiguous. The specimen was PBMCs. Here the CDR3 reads CASSLSIDYNEQFF. CDR3 bases: TGTGCCAGCAGCTTAAGCATAGATTACAATGAGCAGTTCTTC.